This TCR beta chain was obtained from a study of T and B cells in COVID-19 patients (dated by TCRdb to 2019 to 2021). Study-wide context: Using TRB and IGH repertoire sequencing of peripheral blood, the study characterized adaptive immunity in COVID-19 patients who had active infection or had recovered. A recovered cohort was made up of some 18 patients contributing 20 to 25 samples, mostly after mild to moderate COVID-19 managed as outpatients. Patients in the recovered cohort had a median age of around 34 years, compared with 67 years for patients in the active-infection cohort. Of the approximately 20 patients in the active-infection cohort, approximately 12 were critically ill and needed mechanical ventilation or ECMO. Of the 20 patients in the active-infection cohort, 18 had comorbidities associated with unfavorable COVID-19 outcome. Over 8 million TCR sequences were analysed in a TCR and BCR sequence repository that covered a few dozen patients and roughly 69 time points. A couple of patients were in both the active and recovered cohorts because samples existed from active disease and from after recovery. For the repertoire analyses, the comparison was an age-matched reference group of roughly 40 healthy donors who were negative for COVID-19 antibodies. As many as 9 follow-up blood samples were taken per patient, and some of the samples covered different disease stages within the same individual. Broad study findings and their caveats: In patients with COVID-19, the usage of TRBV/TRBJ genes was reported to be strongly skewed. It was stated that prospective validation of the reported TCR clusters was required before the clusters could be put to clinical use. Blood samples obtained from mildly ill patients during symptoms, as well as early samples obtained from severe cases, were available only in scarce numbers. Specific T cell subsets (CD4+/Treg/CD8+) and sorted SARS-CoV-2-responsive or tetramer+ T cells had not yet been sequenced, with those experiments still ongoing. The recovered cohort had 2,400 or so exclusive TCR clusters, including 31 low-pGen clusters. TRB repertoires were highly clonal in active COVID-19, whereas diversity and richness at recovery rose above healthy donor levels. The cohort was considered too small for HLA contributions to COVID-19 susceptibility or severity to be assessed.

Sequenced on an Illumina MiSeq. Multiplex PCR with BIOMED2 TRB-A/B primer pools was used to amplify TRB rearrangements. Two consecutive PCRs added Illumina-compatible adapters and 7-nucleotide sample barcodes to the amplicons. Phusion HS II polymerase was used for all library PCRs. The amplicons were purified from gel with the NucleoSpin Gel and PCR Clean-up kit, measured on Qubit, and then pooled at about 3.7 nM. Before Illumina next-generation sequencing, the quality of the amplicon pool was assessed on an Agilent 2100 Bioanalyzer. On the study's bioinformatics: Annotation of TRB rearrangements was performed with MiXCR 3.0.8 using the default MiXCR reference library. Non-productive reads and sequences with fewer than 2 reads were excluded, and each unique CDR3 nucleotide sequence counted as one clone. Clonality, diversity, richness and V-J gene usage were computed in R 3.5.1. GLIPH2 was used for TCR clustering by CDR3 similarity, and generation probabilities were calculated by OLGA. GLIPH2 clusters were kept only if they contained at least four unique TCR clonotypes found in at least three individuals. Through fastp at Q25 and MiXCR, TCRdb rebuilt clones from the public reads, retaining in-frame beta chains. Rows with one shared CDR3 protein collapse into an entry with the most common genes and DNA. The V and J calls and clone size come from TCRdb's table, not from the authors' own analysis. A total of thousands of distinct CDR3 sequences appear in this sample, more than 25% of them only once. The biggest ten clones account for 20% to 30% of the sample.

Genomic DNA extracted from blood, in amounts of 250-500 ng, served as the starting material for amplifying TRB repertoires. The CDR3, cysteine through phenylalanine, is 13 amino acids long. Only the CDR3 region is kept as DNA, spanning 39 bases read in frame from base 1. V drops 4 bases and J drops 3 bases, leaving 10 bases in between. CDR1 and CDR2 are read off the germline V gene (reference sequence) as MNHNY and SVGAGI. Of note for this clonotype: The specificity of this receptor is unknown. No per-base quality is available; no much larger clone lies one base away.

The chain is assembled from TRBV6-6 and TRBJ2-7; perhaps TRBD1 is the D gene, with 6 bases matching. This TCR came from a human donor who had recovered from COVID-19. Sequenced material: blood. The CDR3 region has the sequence CASSLSGVYEQYF. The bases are TGTGCCAGCAGTTTGTCAGGGGTCTACGAGCAGTACTTC.